The text below deals with one T cell receptor beta chain. Its antigen is unknown. These data originate in a study of Ad26.COV2.S vaccination and SARS-CoV-2 variants. Study details: The COV1001 Ad26.COV2.S trial arm included the donor.

The repertoire was sequenced with immunoSEQ multiplex PCR; TCRdb's copy has only in-frame clones and lacks some. The sample lists more than 350,000 clones, 75% to 95% occurring once. Specified treatment: some 19 received Ad26.COV2.S at low or high dose, single or two shots; 5 received placebo; per-sample allocation not given. At day 63 after the first vaccine or placebo injection, samples were drawn. The CDR3 contains 14 residues. Germline V lookup: CDR1 MNHNY, CDR2 SVGAGI (reference sequence). After removal of 4 bases from V and 3 bases from J, the junction contained 4 bases not matched to a gene. Study results and caveats: Analyses that measured TCR breadth and depth may have underestimated total T cell responses. It was reported that spike-specific CD8+ and CD4+ T cell responses were substantially broad after vaccination.

The chain employs TRBV6-6 and TRBJ2-7, with 9 bases identical to TRBD1. The sequencing here drew on peripheral blood, taken in a trial of Ad26.COV2.S vaccine versus placebo. The receptor was isolated from a person aged 18-60 years who received the Ad26.COV2.S COVID-19 vaccine or a placebo. CDR3 amino acids: CASSSGQGLYEQYF. Here the CDR3 DNA reads TGTGCCAGCAGTTCGGGACAGGGACTCTACGAGCAGTACTTC.